The present entry profiles one T cell receptor (beta chain) with its context. This record belongs to a study of blood T cell repertoires in COVID-19. Study-level information: Donors in the United States, Italy and Spain gave samples during acute or convalescent COVID-19. The cDNA or gDNA used as material had been derived from T cells, B-cell-depleted T cells, or PBMCs.

Per the authors' pipeline: Estimation of nucleated cell counts relied on the amplification of reference gene primers. Method: immunoSEQ multiplex PCR; TCRdb's copy keeps in-frame clones and lacks some. Clone size and the V and J calls come from that table; the DNA yielded D and trimming. The sample contains roughly 80,000 clones, about 81% of which appear only once. Germline values: CDR1 SGHNT, CDR2 YENEEA. Trimming stripped 1 base from V and 1 base from J, with 6 bases between. The CDR3 extends over 14 amino acids. The source is a human donor in a cohort sampled during active COVID-19. The sequenced material came from peripheral blood. The chain uses TRBV11-3 and TRBJ2-3, with no clear D. CDR3 protein: CASSLGLGTDTQYF. CDR3 sequence (DNA): TGTGCCAGCAGCTTAGGGCTAGGCACAGATACGCAGTATTTT. The full variable domain, its missing parts supplied by reference TRBV11-3 and TRBJ2-3, is EAGVVQSPRYKIIEKKQPVAFWCNPISGHNTLYWYLQNLGQGPELLIRYENEEAVDDSQLPKDRFSAERLKGVDSTLKIQPAELGDSAVYLCASSLGLGTDTQYFGPGTRLTVL.